This TCR beta chain was obtained from a study of OX40 agonist ivuxolimab in advanced cancers. At the level of the study: The mean age was approximately 60 years, ranging from about 20 to 79, with 80% to 85% of participants male.

Profiling relied on immunoSEQ multiplex PCR, and the TCRdb table lists in-frame clones only, not all of them. Of tens of thousands of clones listed, 70% to 85% are singletons. Germline V gives CDR1 LNHDA, CDR2 SQIVND (reference sequence). The V end lost 0 bases, the J end lost 1 base, and 13 bases lay between the germline ends. The CDR3 totals 17 residues. This clone was counted ten times or more. The chain is built from TRBV19 and TRBJ2-4, with D tentatively TRBD2 (6 bases). The source of this sequence is an adult with an advanced solid tumor such as melanoma, head and neck, liver or kidney cancer. The sample in question was CD4+ or CD8+ T cells sorted from blood, obtained in a trial of the OX40 agonist ivuxolimab. CDR3 bases: TGTGCCAGTAGTATAGATCGGGGGAAAGGGGCCAAAAACATTCAGTACTTC. Its protein product is CASSIDRGKGAKNIQYF. The variable domain in full, with the rest retrieved from reference TRBV19 and TRBJ2-4, is DGGITQSPKYLFRKEGQNVTLSCEQNLNHDAMYWYRQDPGQGLRLIYYSQIVNDFQKGDIAEGYSVSREKKESFPLTVTSAQKNPTAFYLCASSIDRGKGAKNIQYFGAGTRLSVL.